The sequence of this TCR beta chain was determined in a study of blood T cell repertoires in COVID-19 (dated by TCRdb to the early 2020s). With regard to the full study: Samples from collaborators originated in the United States, Italy and Spain and spanned both the acute and convalescent phases of COVID-19. Samples came from the ongoing ImmuneRACE study (first 160 participants) plus 1,254 subjects from 6 global collaborators. The material from the prospective study consisted of cDNA or gDNA derived from T cells, B-cell-depleted T cells, or PBMCs. Where available, HLA class I and class II types were obtained from metadata supplied by the sample provider rather than from assay-based typing. Deeply sampled blood TCRbeta repertoires from subjects exposed to, actively infected with, or recovered from COVID-19 were included in the dataset. Nearly every sample came with metadata listing a de-identified subject ID, COVID-19 status, age in years and sex. The repertoires were made available in a free public database intended to serve as a resource for research on the immune response to SARS-CoV-2. Points the paper makes about the study in general: The amount of clinical and demographic metadata varied by source and participant and was provided uncurated.

The CDR3 runs 15 residues from the cysteine to the phenylalanine. This entry keeps only the CDR3 DNA: 45 bases, framed from base 1. Compared with germline, V lacks 0 bases and J lacks 9 bases; bases without a gene match: 5. CDR1 and CDR2 were assigned from the germline V gene (reference sequence) as WNHNN and SYGVQD. The immunoSEQ Assay, a bias-controlled multiplex PCR, was used to amplify TCRbeta CDR3 regions from genomic DNA. Per the source publication's procedure: The number of nucleated cells in each sample was estimated from the amplification of reference gene primers within the assay. Sequence reads were collapsed and filtered to measure the absolute abundance of every unique TCRbeta CDR3 rearrangement. For each sample, productive Simpson clonality was calculated as the square root of Simpson's diversity index across productive rearrangements. The table comes from immuneACCESS by way of TCRdb, which keeps in-frame sequences with V and J called. Part of the clones is missing from these tables; in studies checked, under half for an unresolved V gene and the rest for unknown reasons. The V and J calls and clone size come from that table; D and trimming were worked out from the DNA. This sample lists roughly 100,000 clones; around nine tenths were detected once. The top ten clones comprise 3% of the sample.

For this clone: This clone's antigen is unknown. Qualities for individual bases were not recorded, and no much larger clone is one base off.

The collaborating institutions used their own protocols to collect whole blood in K2EDTA tubes. For TCRbeta analysis, collaborator samples were shipped as frozen whole blood, as isolated PBMCs, or as DNA extracted from either sample type. This sequence originates from a man aged 45-65 years with active or convalescent COVID-19. The specimen sequenced was peripheral blood. In this chain, TRBV10-1 is recombined with TRBJ2-1; 10 junctional bases match TRBD2. The nucleotide sequence reads TGCGCCAGCAGTGAGTCGATTAGCGGGGGGTCTGAGCAGTTCTTC. This gives the protein CASSESISGGSEQFF.